This TCR beta chain was retrieved from a study of T cell responses to AZD1222 COVID-19 vaccine. Regarding the study as a whole: A rise in Spike-specific TCR breadth and depth followed two AZD1222 doses.

The data were produced by immunoSEQ multiplex PCR, yet TCRdb's version contains in-frame clones alone and is incomplete. The data contain roughly 81,000 clones, approximately 86% of them seen just once; the ten biggest clones take up under 9%. V was clipped by 1 base and J by 3 bases, with 7 bases between them. The CDR3 has 13 amino acids. CDR1 and CDR2 (germline): SGHNT, YENEEA. To note about this clone: Antigen: not known.

This TCR was sampled from an adult in good health. Sequenced material: peripheral blood, taken on day 0 of AZD1222 vaccination. V gene TRBV11-3 combines with J gene TRBJ2-7, with unresolved D. The CDR3 sequence is CASSLADDYEQYF. CDR3 bases: TGTGCCAGCAGCTTAGCCGACGACTACGAGCAGTACTTC.